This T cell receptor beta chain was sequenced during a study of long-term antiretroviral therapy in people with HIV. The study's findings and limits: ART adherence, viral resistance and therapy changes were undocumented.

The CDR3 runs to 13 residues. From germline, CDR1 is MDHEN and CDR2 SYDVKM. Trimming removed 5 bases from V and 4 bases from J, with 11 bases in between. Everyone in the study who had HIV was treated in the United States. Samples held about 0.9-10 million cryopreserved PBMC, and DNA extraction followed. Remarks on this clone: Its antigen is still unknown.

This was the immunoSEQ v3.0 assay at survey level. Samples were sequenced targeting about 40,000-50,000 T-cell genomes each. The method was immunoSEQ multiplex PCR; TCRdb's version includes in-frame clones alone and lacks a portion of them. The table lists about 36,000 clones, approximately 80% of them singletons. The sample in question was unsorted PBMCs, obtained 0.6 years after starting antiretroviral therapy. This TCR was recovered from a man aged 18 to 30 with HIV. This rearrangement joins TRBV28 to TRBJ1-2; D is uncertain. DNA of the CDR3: TGTGCCAGCAGTGGGCGGAGAGGCTATGGCTACACCTTC. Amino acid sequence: CASSGRRGYGYTF.